This TCR beta chain derives from a study of human CD8 memory T cell subsets. Generation of TCR beta libraries used UMI-labeled 5' RACE. After re-calling the 5' RACE reads, TCRdb lists one entry per CDR3 protein, DNA absent. This repertoire includes about 17,000 distinct CDR3 sequences. In the study, stem-like memory CD8+ T cells, referred to as TSTEM, were defined as cells that were CCR7+ PD-1- TIGIT-. PBMC were obtained from the buffy coats of healthy donors. Per germline, CDR1 LGHNA and CDR2 YNFKEQ. The CDR3 runs to 15 residues. J is TRBJ2-3 and V is TRBV4-2. The TCR originated in a human donor in good health. The sequencing input was CD8+ stem-like memory T cells (TSCM and TCM) sorted from PBMCs. Subset described: stem-like memory CD8 T cells (TSTEM), CCR7+ PD-1- TIGIT-. The CDR3 sequence is CASRPGTSSTDTQYF.